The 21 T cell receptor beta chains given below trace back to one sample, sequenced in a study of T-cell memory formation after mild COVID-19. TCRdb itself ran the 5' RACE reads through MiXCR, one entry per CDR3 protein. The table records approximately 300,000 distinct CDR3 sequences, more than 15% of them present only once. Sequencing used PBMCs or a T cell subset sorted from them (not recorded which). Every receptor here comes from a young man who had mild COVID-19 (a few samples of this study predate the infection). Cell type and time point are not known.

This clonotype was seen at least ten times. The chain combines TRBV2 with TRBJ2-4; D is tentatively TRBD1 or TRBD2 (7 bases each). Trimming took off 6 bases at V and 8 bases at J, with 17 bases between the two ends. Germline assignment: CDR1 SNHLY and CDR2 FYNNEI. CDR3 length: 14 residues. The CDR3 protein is CASSTRGGRDIQYF. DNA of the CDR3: TGTGCCAGCAGCACCAGGGGGGGCAGGGACATTCAGTACTTC.

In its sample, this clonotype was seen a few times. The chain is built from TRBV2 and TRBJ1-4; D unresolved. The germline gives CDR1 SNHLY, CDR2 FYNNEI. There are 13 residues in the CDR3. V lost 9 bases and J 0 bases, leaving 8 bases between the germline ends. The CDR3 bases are TGTGCCAGTCAGAGTGCAACTAATGAAAAACTGTTTTTT. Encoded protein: CASQSATNEKLFF.

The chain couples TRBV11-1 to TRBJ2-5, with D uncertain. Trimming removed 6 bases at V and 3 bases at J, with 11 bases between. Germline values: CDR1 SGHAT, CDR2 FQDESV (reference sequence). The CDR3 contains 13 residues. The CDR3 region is CASSFKMEETQYF. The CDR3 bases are TGTGCCAGCAGTTTTAAGATGGAAGAGACCCAGTACTTC.

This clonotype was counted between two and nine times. The CDR3 DNA follows: TGTGCCAGCAGCTTAGGGTCGGAGGGAAGGGAGCTGTTTTTT. This encodes CASSLGSEGRELFF. This sequence joins TRBV11-1 and TRBJ2-2; D is perhaps TRBD2 (6 bases). Trimming cost V 1 base and J 9 bases, with 12 bases left between them. CDR1 is SGHAT and CDR2 is FQDESV in the germline V gene (reference sequence). The CDR3 totals 14 residues. Combining the CDR3 with reference TRBV11-1 and TRBJ2-2 gives the whole variable domain EAEVAQSPRYKITEKSQAVAFWCDPISGHATLYWYRQILGQGPELLVQFQDESVVDDSQLPKDRFSAERLKGVDSTLKIQPAELGDSAMYLCASSLGSEGRELFFGEGSRLTVL.

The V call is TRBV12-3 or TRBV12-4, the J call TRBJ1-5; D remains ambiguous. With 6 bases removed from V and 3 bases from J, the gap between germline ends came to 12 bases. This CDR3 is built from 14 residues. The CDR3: CASSTSRINQPQHF. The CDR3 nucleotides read TGTGCCAGCAGCACGTCACGGATCAATCAGCCCCAGCATTTT.

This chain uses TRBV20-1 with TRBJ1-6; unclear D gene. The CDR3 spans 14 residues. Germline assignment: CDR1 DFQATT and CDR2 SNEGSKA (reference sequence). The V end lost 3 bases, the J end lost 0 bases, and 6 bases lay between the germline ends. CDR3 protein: CSASPSSYNSPLHF. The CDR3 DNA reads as TGCAGTGCTAGCCCCAGCTCCTATAATTCACCCCTCCACTTT.

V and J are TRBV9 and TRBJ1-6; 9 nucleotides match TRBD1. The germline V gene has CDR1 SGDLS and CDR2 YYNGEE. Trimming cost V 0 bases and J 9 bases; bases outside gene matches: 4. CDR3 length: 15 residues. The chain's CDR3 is CASSVGDRVFSPLHF. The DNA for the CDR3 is TGTGCCAGCAGCGTAGGGGACAGGGTTTTTTCACCCCTCCACTTT.

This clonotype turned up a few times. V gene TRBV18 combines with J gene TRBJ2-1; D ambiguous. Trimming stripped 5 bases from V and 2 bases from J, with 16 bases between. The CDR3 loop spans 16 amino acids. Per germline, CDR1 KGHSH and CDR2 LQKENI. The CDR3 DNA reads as TGTGCCAGCTCAGCGACTCCGGTACAACCCTACAATGAGCAGTTCTTC. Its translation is CASSATPVQPYNEQFF.

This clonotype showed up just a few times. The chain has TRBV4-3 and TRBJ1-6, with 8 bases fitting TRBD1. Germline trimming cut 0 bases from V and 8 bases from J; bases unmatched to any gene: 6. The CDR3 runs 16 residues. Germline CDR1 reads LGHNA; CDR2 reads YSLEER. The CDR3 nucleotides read TGCGCCAGCAGCCAAGATCGGACAGGGTATTATTCACCCCTCCACTTT. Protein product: CASSQDRTGYYSPLHF.

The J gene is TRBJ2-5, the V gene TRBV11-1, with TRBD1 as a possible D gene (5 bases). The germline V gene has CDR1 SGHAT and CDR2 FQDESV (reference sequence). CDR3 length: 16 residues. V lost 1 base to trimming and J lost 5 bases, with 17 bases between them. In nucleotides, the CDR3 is TGTGCCAGCAGCTTAGGCAGGACCTCGGCAGGGGAGACCCAGTACTTC. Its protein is CASSLGRTSAGETQYF. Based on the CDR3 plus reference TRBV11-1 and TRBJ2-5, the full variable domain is EAEVAQSPRYKITEKSQAVAFWCDPISGHATLYWYRQILGQGPELLVQFQDESVVDDSQLPKDRFSAERLKGVDSTLKIQPAELGDSAMYLCASSLGRTSAGETQYFGPGTRLLVL.

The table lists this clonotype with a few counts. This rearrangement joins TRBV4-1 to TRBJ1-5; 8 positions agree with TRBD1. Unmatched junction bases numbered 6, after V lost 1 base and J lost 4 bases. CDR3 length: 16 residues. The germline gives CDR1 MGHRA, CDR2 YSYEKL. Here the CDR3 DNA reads TGCGCCAGCAGCCAAGTGGTGCAGGGGGCGAATCAGCCCCAGCATTTT. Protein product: CASSQVVQGANQPQHF.

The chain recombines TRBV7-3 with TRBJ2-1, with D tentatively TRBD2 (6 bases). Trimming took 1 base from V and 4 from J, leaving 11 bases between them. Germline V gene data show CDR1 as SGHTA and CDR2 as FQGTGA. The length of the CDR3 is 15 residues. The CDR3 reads CASSLRSSAYNEQFF. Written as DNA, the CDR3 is TGTGCCAGCAGCTTAAGGTCTAGCGCGTACAATGAGCAGTTCTTC. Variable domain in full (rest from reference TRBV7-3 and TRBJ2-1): GAGVSQTPSNKVTEKGKYVELRCDPISGHTALYWYRQSLGQGPEFLIYFQGTGAADDSGLPNDRFFAVRPEGSVSTLKIQRTERGDSAVYLCASSLRSSAYNEQFFGPGTRLTVL.

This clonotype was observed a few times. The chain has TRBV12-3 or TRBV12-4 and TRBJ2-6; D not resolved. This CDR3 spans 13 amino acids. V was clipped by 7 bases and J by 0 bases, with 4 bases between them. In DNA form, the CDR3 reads TGTGCCAGCATGAACTCTGGGGCCAACGTCCTGACTTTC. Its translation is CASMNSGANVLTF.

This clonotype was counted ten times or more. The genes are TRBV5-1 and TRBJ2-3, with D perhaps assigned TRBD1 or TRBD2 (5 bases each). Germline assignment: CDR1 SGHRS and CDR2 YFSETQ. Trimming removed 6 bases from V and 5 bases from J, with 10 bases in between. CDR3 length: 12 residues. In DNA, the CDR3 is TGCGCCAGCACGGGGCCGGTAGATACGCAGTATTTT. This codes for CASTGPVDTQYF.

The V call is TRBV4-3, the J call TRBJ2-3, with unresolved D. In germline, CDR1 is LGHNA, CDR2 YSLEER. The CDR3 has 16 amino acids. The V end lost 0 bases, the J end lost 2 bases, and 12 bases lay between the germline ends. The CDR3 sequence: CASSQDQELNTDTQYF. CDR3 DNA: TGCGCCAGCAGCCAAGATCAGGAGCTAAACACAGATACGCAGTATTTT.

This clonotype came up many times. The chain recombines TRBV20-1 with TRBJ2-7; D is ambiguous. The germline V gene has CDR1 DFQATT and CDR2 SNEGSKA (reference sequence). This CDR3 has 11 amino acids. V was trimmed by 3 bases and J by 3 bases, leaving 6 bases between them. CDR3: CSASDHYEQYF. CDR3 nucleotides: TGCAGTGCTAGTGACCACTACGAGCAGTACTTC.

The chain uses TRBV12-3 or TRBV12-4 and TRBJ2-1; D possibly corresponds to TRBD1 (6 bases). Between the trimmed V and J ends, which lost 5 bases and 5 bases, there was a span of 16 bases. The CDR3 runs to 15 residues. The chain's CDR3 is CASSHWQGFDNEQFF. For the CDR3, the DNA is TGTGCCAGCAGTCATTGGCAGGGGTTTGACAATGAGCAGTTCTTC.

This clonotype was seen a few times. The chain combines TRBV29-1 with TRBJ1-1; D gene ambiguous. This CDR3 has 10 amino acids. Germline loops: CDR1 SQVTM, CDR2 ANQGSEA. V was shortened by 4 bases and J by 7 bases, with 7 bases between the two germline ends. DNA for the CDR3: TGCAGCGTTGGGGGTAGTGAAGCTTTCTTT. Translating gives CSVGGSEAFF.

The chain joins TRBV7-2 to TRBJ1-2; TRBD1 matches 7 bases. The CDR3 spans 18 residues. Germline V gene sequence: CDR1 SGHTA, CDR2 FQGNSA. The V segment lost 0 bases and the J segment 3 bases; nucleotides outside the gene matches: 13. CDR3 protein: CASSLAGRGGRSDYGYTF. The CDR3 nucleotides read TGTGCCAGCAGCTTAGCGGGCAGGGGGGGACGGTCCGACTATGGCTACACCTTC.

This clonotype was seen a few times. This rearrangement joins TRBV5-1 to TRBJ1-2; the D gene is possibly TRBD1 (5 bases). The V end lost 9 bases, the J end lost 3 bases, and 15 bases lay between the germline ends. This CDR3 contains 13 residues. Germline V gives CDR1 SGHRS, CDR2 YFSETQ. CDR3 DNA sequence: TGCGCCACCTCCCCAGGGAATGACTATGGCTACACCTTC. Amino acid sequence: CATSPGNDYGYTF.

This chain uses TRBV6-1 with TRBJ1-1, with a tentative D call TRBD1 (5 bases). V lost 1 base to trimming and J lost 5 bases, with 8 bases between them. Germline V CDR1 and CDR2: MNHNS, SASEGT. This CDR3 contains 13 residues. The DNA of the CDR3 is TGTGCCAGCAGTGAAGTCAGGGCTACTGAAGCTTTCTTT. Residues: CASSEVRATEAFF.